This T cell receptor (beta chain) is drawn from a study of CD8 T cells in Susac syndrome. Germline CDR1 is SGHDN and CDR2 is FVKESK. V shed 0 bases and J shed 0 bases, with 12 bases lying between them. There are 17 residues in the CDR3. This clonotype was recorded only once. Random hexamers were used to reverse transcribe an amount of roughly 0.45 to 1 ug RNA. An immunoSEQ multiplex PCR amplified TCR beta CDR3 over 54 Vbeta and 13 Jbeta. MiXCR, applied by TCRdb to the immunoSEQ multiplex PCR reads, yields one record per CDR3 protein. The sample includes 100,000 to 150,000 distinct CDR3 sequences, 75% to 90% of them seen just once. The multiple sclerosis controls were treatment-naive patients affected by stable or active relapsing-remitting disease.

The sequence derives from a human donor with multiple sclerosis. The rearrangement joins TRBV14 to TRBJ2-1; D unclear. Sequenced: CD8+ T cells from PBMCs. The CDR3 DNA reads as TGTGCCAGCAGCCAAGATCTTCAGGCCAGCTCCTACAATGAGCAGTTCTTC. Protein sequence: CASSQDLQASSYNEQFF.